Listed below are T cell receptor beta chains from one sample, sequenced in a study of cytomegalovirus exposure and HLA in healthy donors. Measured with immunoSEQ multiplex PCR; TCRdb has only the in-frame clones, and not every one. This table holds approximately 150,000 clones, around 79% found once. The sample consisted of PBMCs. These receptors all stem from a woman in her 30s in good health and CMV-seronegative. Both conserved end residues are part of each CDR3. Fields, in order: CDR3 DNA, CDR3 protein, D gene, clone size, V gene, J gene. The D gene is left open where the match is weak. Size is omitted from some rows. Given values are once, few, many or a class for expanded clones.

CDR3nt: TGTGCCAGCAGTCGTACAGTCGCCTATGGCTACACCTTC
CDR3aa: CASSRTVAYGYTF
d_gene: .
abundance: .
v_gene: TRBV6-5
j_gene: TRBJ1-2

CDR3nt: TGTGCCAGTAGTATCCCAGGGGACGGACGGAACACTGAAGCTTTCTTT
CDR3aa: CASSIPGDGRNTEAFF
d_gene: .
abundance: .
v_gene: TRBV19
j_gene: TRBJ1-1

CDR3nt: TGTGCCAGCACCCTCCGAACAGGCGATTATGGCTACACCTTC
CDR3aa: CASTLRTGDYGYTF
d_gene: .
abundance: .
v_gene: TRBV6-1
j_gene: TRBJ1-2

CDR3nt: TGTGCCAGCAGCTTGGGCGGGGGGGCCTACAATGAGCAGTTCTTC
CDR3aa: CASSLGGGAYNEQFF
d_gene: TRBD2
abundance: .
v_gene: TRBV11-2
j_gene: TRBJ2-1

CDR3nt: TGTGCCAGCAGTGGCACAGGGTTGGCTAATGAAAAACTGTTTTTT
CDR3aa: CASSGTGLANEKLFF
d_gene: .
abundance: .
v_gene: TRBV6-1
j_gene: TRBJ1-4

CDR3nt: TGTGCCAGCTCACCAAACACACCCGAGCAGTACTTC
CDR3aa: CASSPNTPEQYF
d_gene: .
abundance: once
v_gene: TRBV18
j_gene: TRBJ2-7

CDR3nt: TGTGCCAGCAGCCCGGGACTAGCGGGATATGAGCAGTTCTTC
CDR3aa: CASSPGLAGYEQFF
d_gene: TRBD2
abundance: .
v_gene: TRBV27
j_gene: TRBJ2-1

CDR3nt: TGTGCCAGCAGTTTGGGGCGGGGGGGTTTTACTGAAGCTTTCTTT
CDR3aa: CASSLGRGGFTEAFF
d_gene: .
abundance: .
v_gene: TRBV27
j_gene: TRBJ1-1

CDR3nt: TGCGCCAGCAGCCAAGATGGTACAGGGAGGGGGGCCGAGCAGTACTTC
CDR3aa: CASSQDGTGRGAEQYF
d_gene: .
abundance: .
v_gene: TRBV4-3
j_gene: TRBJ2-7

CDR3nt: TGTGCCAGCAGCGCGAACCCACAGGGGAACGAGCAGTACTTC
CDR3aa: CASSANPQGNEQYF
d_gene: TRBD1
abundance: .
v_gene: TRBV11-2
j_gene: TRBJ2-7

CDR3nt: TGTGCCACCAGCAGAGGACAGAACGTCGATACGCAGTATTTT
CDR3aa: CATSRGQNVDTQYF
d_gene: .
abundance: .
v_gene: TRBV15
j_gene: TRBJ2-3

CDR3nt: TGCGCCAGCAGTGAGTCGAGGGGACAGGCTATTGGGACCCAGTACTTC
CDR3aa: CASSESRGQAIGTQYF
d_gene: TRBD1
abundance: .
v_gene: TRBV10-1
j_gene: TRBJ2-5

CDR3nt: TGTGCCAGCAGTCCCGAGAGCTCCTATAATTCACCCCTCCACTTT
CDR3aa: CASSPESSYNSPLHF
d_gene: .
abundance: .
v_gene: TRBV6-6
j_gene: TRBJ1-6

CDR3nt: TGTGCCAGCAGAGTCCGGGACAGGGGGCCGAACACCGGGGAGCTGTTTTTT
CDR3aa: CASRVRDRGPNTGELFF
d_gene: TRBD1
abundance: .
v_gene: TRBV13
j_gene: TRBJ2-2

CDR3nt: TGTGCCAGCAGTCAACAGGGCCCGAACTCACCCCTCCACTTT
CDR3aa: CASSQQGPNSPLHF
d_gene: .
abundance: .
v_gene: TRBV6-7
j_gene: TRBJ1-6

CDR3nt: TGTGCCAGCAGCTGGACATATAATGAGCAGTTCTTC
CDR3aa: CASSWTYNEQFF
d_gene: .
abundance: .
v_gene: TRBV7-2
j_gene: TRBJ2-1

CDR3nt: TGTGCCAGCAGTGAGGGACTAGCGGTAATATACAATGAGCAGTTCTTC
CDR3aa: CASSEGLAVIYNEQFF
d_gene: TRBD2
abundance: .
v_gene: TRBV2
j_gene: TRBJ2-1

CDR3nt: TGTGCCAGCAGCACTAGGAGGCCGAGGGACTACCCAAGGACCCAGTACTTC
CDR3aa: CASSTRRPRDYPRTQYF
d_gene: TRBD2
abundance: .
v_gene: TRBV9
j_gene: TRBJ2-5

CDR3nt: TGTGCCAGCGCGTGGCCTAGACAGGGGACGACAGATACGCAGTATTTT
CDR3aa: CASAWPRQGTTDTQYF
d_gene: TRBD1
abundance: .
v_gene: TRBV9
j_gene: TRBJ2-3

CDR3nt: TGTGCCAGCAGCTTACCCCGCGGGGGCTCCGGGGAGCTGTTTTTT
CDR3aa: CASSLPRGGSGELFF
d_gene: .
abundance: .
v_gene: TRBV7-6
j_gene: TRBJ2-2

CDR3nt: TGTGCCAGCAGCGTAGCTGAGGGAAGTTCCTACAATGAGCAGTTCTTC
CDR3aa: CASSVAEGSSYNEQFF
d_gene: .
abundance: once
v_gene: TRBV9
j_gene: TRBJ2-1

CDR3nt: TGTGCCAGCAGACGATTGTCCAGCACCGGGGAGCTGTTTTTT
CDR3aa: CASRRLSSTGELFF
d_gene: .
abundance: .
v_gene: TRBV13
j_gene: TRBJ2-2

CDR3nt: TGTGCCAGCAGTCGCGGACTGGACTCTGGAAACACCATATATTTT
CDR3aa: CASSRGLDSGNTIYF
d_gene: .
abundance: .
v_gene: TRBV6-1
j_gene: TRBJ1-3

CDR3nt: TGTGCCAGCAGCTCCGGACTAGCGGGAGACAATGAGCAGTTCTTC
CDR3aa: CASSSGLAGDNEQFF
d_gene: TRBD2
abundance: .
v_gene: TRBV11-3
j_gene: TRBJ2-1

CDR3nt: TGTGCCAGCAGCTTGGGACAACTTACTTACAATGAGCAGTTCTTC
CDR3aa: CASSLGQLTYNEQFF
d_gene: .
abundance: once
v_gene: TRBV5-4
j_gene: TRBJ2-1

CDR3nt: TGTGCCAGCAGTGGGACTAGCGGGGGGGCTACAGATACGCAGTATTTT
CDR3aa: CASSGTSGGATDTQYF
d_gene: TRBD2
abundance: .
v_gene: TRBV2
j_gene: TRBJ2-3

CDR3nt: TGTGCCAGCAGTTTATCGGGGGGAAGGGCTTTCTTT
CDR3aa: CASSLSGGRAFF
d_gene: .
abundance: .
v_gene: TRBV27
j_gene: TRBJ1-1

CDR3nt: TGCGCCAGCAGTGAGGATGGGGGGGTTTGGCAGTTCTTC
CDR3aa: CASSEDGGVWQFF
d_gene: TRBD2
abundance: few
v_gene: TRBV10-2
j_gene: TRBJ2-1

CDR3nt: TGTGCCAGCAGCTCCTACGATCTAGCGGGGGGCCTAAATGAGCAGTTCTTC
CDR3aa: CASSSYDLAGGLNEQFF
d_gene: TRBD2
abundance: .
v_gene: TRBV11-3
j_gene: TRBJ2-1

CDR3nt: TGTGCCAGCAGTCCCCGAGGGCATGAGAAAAGCTACACCTTC
CDR3aa: CASSPRGHEKSYTF
d_gene: .
abundance: .
v_gene: TRBV6-1
j_gene: TRBJ1-2

CDR3nt: TGTGCCAGCAGCTCCGGGACTAGCGGGGGGAACAATGAGCAGTTCTTC
CDR3aa: CASSSGTSGGNNEQFF
d_gene: TRBD2
abundance: .
v_gene: TRBV4-2
j_gene: TRBJ2-1

CDR3nt: TGTGCCAGCAGCCCCGGGAGAACCGCGAACACCGGGGAGCTGTTTTTT
CDR3aa: CASSPGRTANTGELFF
d_gene: .
abundance: few
v_gene: TRBV4-2
j_gene: TRBJ2-2

CDR3nt: TGTGCCAGCAGTTTAGGGCAGGGCTCTGGCTACACCTTC
CDR3aa: CASSLGQGSGYTF
d_gene: .
abundance: .
v_gene: TRBV27
j_gene: TRBJ1-2

CDR3nt: TGTGCCAGCAGCTTAGCCCGGGACAGGGGTAAATCTTTCTTT
CDR3aa: CASSLARDRGKSFF
d_gene: TRBD1
abundance: .
v_gene: TRBV7-2
j_gene: TRBJ1-1

CDR3nt: TGCGCCAGCAGCTTGGCCGCAGGGCAAAGCTCCTACGAGCAGTACTTC
CDR3aa: CASSLAAGQSSYEQYF
d_gene: .
abundance: .
v_gene: TRBV5-1
j_gene: TRBJ2-7

CDR3nt: TGTGCCAGCAGCCGCTTCCCAGTTACAGGTTACGTTGCCGGGGAGCTGTTTTTT
CDR3aa: CASSRFPVTGYVAGELFF
d_gene: .
abundance: .
v_gene: TRBV14
j_gene: TRBJ2-2

CDR3nt: TGTGCCAGCAGAGGGACAGGTTCCTACGAGCAGTACTTC
CDR3aa: CASRGTGSYEQYF
d_gene: TRBD1
abundance: .
v_gene: TRBV6-5
j_gene: TRBJ2-7

CDR3nt: TGTGCCAGCAGCAGGACAGGTATAGAGAATTCACCCCTCCACTTT
CDR3aa: CASSRTGIENSPLHF
d_gene: TRBD1
abundance: .
v_gene: TRBV2
j_gene: TRBJ1-6

CDR3nt: TGTGCCACCAGCAGAGATTTTGTGCAGGGCGAGCAGTTCTTC
CDR3aa: CATSRDFVQGEQFF
d_gene: .
abundance: .
v_gene: TRBV15
j_gene: TRBJ2-1

CDR3nt: TGCGCCAGCAGCCAAGGATTGAGGGACAGGGAAGTTTGGGGGGGATACGAGCAGTACTTC
CDR3aa: CASSQGLRDREVWGGYEQYF
d_gene: TRBD1
abundance: .
v_gene: TRBV4-1
j_gene: TRBJ2-7

CDR3nt: TGTGCCAGCAGCCCGTGGGGCAGCGCCTACGAGCAGTACTTC
CDR3aa: CASSPWGSAYEQYF
d_gene: .
abundance: .
v_gene: TRBV28
j_gene: TRBJ2-7

CDR3nt: TGTGCCAGCAGTTACTCTGCAGGGATGGGCTACACCTTC
CDR3aa: CASSYSAGMGYTF
d_gene: .
abundance: .
v_gene: TRBV6-5
j_gene: TRBJ1-2

CDR3nt: TGTGCCTGGAGTGTACTAGGGTTGGGCAATCAGCCCCAGCATTTT
CDR3aa: CAWSVLGLGNQPQHF
d_gene: .
abundance: .
v_gene: TRBV30
j_gene: TRBJ1-5

CDR3nt: TGTGCCAGCAGCTTATCCAGGAAAGAGACCCAGTACTTC
CDR3aa: CASSLSRKETQYF
d_gene: .
abundance: .
v_gene: TRBV11-2
j_gene: TRBJ2-5

CDR3nt: TGTGCCAGCAGCAAATCTAGCGGGGGGGCCACCTACAATGAGCAGTTCTTC
CDR3aa: CASSKSSGGATYNEQFF
d_gene: .
abundance: .
v_gene: TRBV21-1
j_gene: TRBJ2-1